What follows is one TCR beta chain and its context. This entry belongs to a study of control samples from healthy donors and cancer patients. Germline V gene data show CDR1 as SGHTA and CDR2 as FQGNSA. V shed 5 bases and J 2 bases; nucleotides not matched to a gene: 6. The length of the CDR3 is 15 residues. Sequencing was performed with immunoSEQ multiplex PCR; in TCRdb, only in-frame clones are kept and a portion is missing. Of some 49,000 clones listed, just over 85% are singletons. This sequence originates from a woman between 45 and 65 years old with lung cancer. The gene calls are TRBV7-2 and TRBJ2-3; 8 nucleotides agree with TRBD1. Sequencing used PBMCs. CDR3 residues: CASSPWGQDTDTQYF. In DNA, the CDR3 is TGTGCCAGCAGCCCATGGGGACAGGACACAGATACGCAGTATTTT.